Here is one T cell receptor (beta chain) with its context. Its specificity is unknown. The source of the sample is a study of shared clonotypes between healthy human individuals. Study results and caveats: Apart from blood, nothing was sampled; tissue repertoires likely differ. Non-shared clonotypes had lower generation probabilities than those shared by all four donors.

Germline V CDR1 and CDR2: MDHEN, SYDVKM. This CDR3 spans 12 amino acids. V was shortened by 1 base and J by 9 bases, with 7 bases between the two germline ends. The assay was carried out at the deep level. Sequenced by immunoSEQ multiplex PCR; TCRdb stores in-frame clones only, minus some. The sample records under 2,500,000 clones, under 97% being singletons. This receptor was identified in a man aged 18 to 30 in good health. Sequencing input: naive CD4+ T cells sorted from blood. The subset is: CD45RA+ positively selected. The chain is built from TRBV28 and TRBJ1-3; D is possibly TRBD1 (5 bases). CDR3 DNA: TGTGCCAGCAGTTTATTGGGGGGCACCATATATTTT. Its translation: CASSLLGGTIYF.